The source of this T cell receptor (beta chain) is a study of blood T cell repertoires in COVID-19. For the study at large: The cDNA or gDNA used as material had been derived from T cells, B-cell-depleted T cells, or PBMCs.

Per the original data handling: Amplifying reference gene primers gave estimates of nucleated cell counts. TCRdb keeps only in-frame clones here, not all; method: immunoSEQ multiplex PCR. V, J and clone size reflect that table, while D and trimming were determined from the DNA. The table has 200,000 or so clones, approximately 90% seen once. The CDR3 spans 16 residues. CDR1 SGHDT and CDR2 YYEEEE come from the germline V gene. Trimming shortened V by 0 bases and J by 5 bases, and 18 bases separated the two germline ends. This clone was detected once. The sequence derives from a woman aged 40 to 50 with acute COVID-19. V gene TRBV5-6 combines with J gene TRBJ2-7; D may be TRBD1 (6 bases). Sequencing used PBMCs or T cells enriched from blood (not recorded which). The CDR3 is CASSLAWPGARNEQYF. The CDR3 DNA reads TGTGCCAGCAGCTTGGCCTGGCCAGGGGCGCGGAACGAGCAGTACTTC.